The sequence of this T cell receptor beta chain was determined in a study of OX40 agonist ivuxolimab in advanced cancers. Exclusion applied to patients with autoimmune disease history or systemic immunosuppression. The assay was immunoSEQ multiplex PCR, and TCRdb's table has in-frame clones only and misses some. This table has around 150,000 clones, approximately 90% appearing once. The V gene's germline CDR1 is ENHRY and CDR2 SYGVKD. V lost 10 bases and J lost 8; bases outside the gene matches: 13. This CDR3 contains 13 residues. The specimen comprised CD4+ or CD8+ T cells sorted from blood, sampled in a trial of the OX40 agonist ivuxolimab. This TCR was recovered from an adult with an advanced solid tumor such as melanoma, head and neck, liver or kidney cancer. The V gene is TRBV10-3, the J gene TRBJ1-1; TRBD1 agrees at 7 bases. The CDR3 DNA reads as TGTGCCACCCGGACAGGCCAAGGGATAGAAGCTTTCTTT. Encoded protein: CATRTGQGIEAFF.